These T cell receptor beta chains were read from a single sample in a study of CD8 T cells in Susac syndrome. MiXCR, run by TCRdb on the immunoSEQ multiplex PCR reads, gives a single entry per CDR3 protein. The sample has about 290,000 distinct CDR3 sequences; 70% to 90% are singletons. Source material: CD8+ T cells from PBMCs. The receptors originated from a human donor with multiple sclerosis. Each CDR3 is given with its conserved first and last residue. D genes are given only for firm matches. Clone size is stated in some rows and not others, as once, few, many or a class when expanded.

clone_size	d_call	v_call	j_call	cdr3_nt	cdr3_aa
once	.	TRBV11-2	TRBJ2-5	TGTGCCAGCAGCTTAGATCTCGCAACTTGGATGGAGGAGACCCAGTACTTC	CASSLDLATWMEETQYF
once	.	TRBV28	TRBJ2-7	TGTGCCAGCAGTTTCAGAGGGTCTAAATCCTACGAGCAGTACTTC	CASSFRGSKSYEQYF
.	TRBD1	TRBV9	TRBJ1-1	TGTGCCAGCAGCGCATGGGACAGGGTCGTGTTTACGGACACTGAAGCTTTCTTT	CASSAWDRVVFTDTEAFF
.	TRBD1	TRBV19	TRBJ2-7	TGTGCCAGTAGTATAGATCCGGGACAGGGGGCGGACGAGCAGTACTTC	CASSIDPGQGADEQYF
.	.	TRBV29-1	TRBJ1-2	TGCAGCGTTGAGGACTTAGCTAACTATGGCTACACCTTC	CSVEDLANYGYTF
.	TRBD2	TRBV27	TRBJ2-7	TGTGCCAGCAGTCTAACCCCTCCGGGACTAGCCTCCTACGAGCAGTACTTC	CASSLTPPGLASYEQYF
.	TRBD2	TRBV6-2/TRBV6-3	TRBJ2-1	TGTGCCAGCCTTAGCGGGGGCACCTACAATGAGCAGTTCTTC	CASLSGGTYNEQFF
.	.	TRBV27	TRBJ1-6	TGTGCCAGCAGTGACCTAAGGTCCTATAATTCACCCCTCCACTTT	CASSDLRSYNSPLHF
.	.	TRBV15	TRBJ2-5	TGTGCCACCAGCAGCAGGGTATCTCGGGAGACCCAGTACTTC	CATSSRVSRETQYF
.	.	TRBV28	TRBJ1-1	TGTGCCAGCAGCCGCCCGGGGGTGGGGCCTGAAGCTTTCTTT	CASSRPGVGPEAFF
.	.	TRBV27	TRBJ2-5	TGTGCCAGCAGTTCCAGGGGTCTCCAAGAGACCCAGTACTTC	CASSSRGLQETQYF
once	.	TRBV14	TRBJ2-1	TGTGCCAGCAGCCAAGGAAAAGAGCAGTTCTTC	CASSQGKEQFF
.	.	TRBV28	TRBJ2-7	TGTGCCAGCAGTTTAGGGGCGTCCGGCGTGGAGCAGTACTTC	CASSLGASGVEQYF
.	.	TRBV2	TRBJ1-6	TGTGCCAGCATCCAAGTGGGGTATTCCAATTCACCCCTCCACTTT	CASIQVGYSNSPLHF
.	.	TRBV27	TRBJ2-3	TGTGCCAGCAGCGGCGGGCTCAGCCTTGATACGCAGTATTTT	CASSGGLSLDTQYF
once	.	TRBV29-1	TRBJ2-7	TGCAGCGTTGCAGCGCGGTCCTACGAGCAGTACTTC	CSVAARSYEQYF
.	.	TRBV20-1	TRBJ2-7	TGCAGTGCTAGAGATCTCCGTGCTGAGCAGTACTTC	CSARDLRAEQYF
.	TRBD2	TRBV10-3	TRBJ2-7	TGTGCCATCAGCTTCGGACTAGCGGGAGACTACGAGCAGTACTTC	CAISFGLAGDYEQYF
.	.	TRBV12-5	TRBJ2-2	TGTGCTAGTGGTTTGGGATCCACCGGGGAGCTGTTTTTT	CASGLGSTGELFF
.	TRBD2	TRBV4-2	TRBJ2-3	TGTGCCAGCAGCCAAGGGCTAGCGGCAGATACGCAGTATTTT	CASSQGLAADTQYF
.	.	TRBV24-1	TRBJ2-1	TGTGCCACCAGTGATCCCTGGGCTGACAATGAGCAGTTCTTC	CATSDPWADNEQFF
.	.	TRBV2	TRBJ2-6	TGTGCCAGCAGTGCAGGGGCCAACGTCCTGACTTTC	CASSAGANVLTF